Below, 32 T cell receptor beta chains from the same sample are listed, as sequenced in a study of T cell repertoires in cytomegalovirus infection. TCRdb redid the calling of the reads with MiXCR, one entry per CDR3 protein. Here the sample spans fewer than 950,000 distinct CDR3 sequences, 30% to 35% being singletons. These TCRs' antigens remain unknown. Sequencing used cultured CD8+ T cells from PBMCs, obtained from culture after CMV antigen stimulation. The receptors come from a human donor in good health (CMV status not recorded). Some clones in this sample may be carry-over from other donors' samples.

This clonotype showed up just a few times. The V and J genes are TRBV12-3 or TRBV12-4 and TRBJ2-3; D perhaps matches TRBD1 (5 bases). V lost 7 bases and J lost 4, with 15 bases in between. The CDR3 totals 14 residues. As DNA, the CDR3 is TGTGCCAGCACCGAACCACAGGTAGCAGATACGCAGTATTTT. This encodes CASTEPQVADTQYF.

This sequence joins TRBV7-6 and TRBJ2-5; D is undetermined. CDR1 is SGHVS and CDR2 is FNYEAQ in the germline V gene. V gave up 10 bases and J gave up 4 bases, with 19 bases separating them. The CDR3 runs to 14 residues. CDR3 sequence (DNA): TGTGCCACCGCCCCGCCGGGCCGGGTAGAGACCCAGTACTTC. Encoded protein: CATAPPGRVETQYF.

This clonotype has at least ten counts. This chain uses TRBV7-3 with TRBJ2-3, with 13 positions matching TRBD2. This CDR3 comprises 15 residues. V gave up 3 bases and J gave up 6 bases; unmatched junction bases: 3. The germline V gene encodes CDR1 SGHTA and CDR2 FQGTGA. CDR3 residues: CASSFGTSGADTQYF. CDR3 nucleotides: TGTGCCAGCAGCTTCGGGACTAGCGGGGCTGATACGCAGTATTTT.

The chain recombines TRBV4-3 with TRBJ2-1; 9 bases map to TRBD2. J was trimmed by 3 bases and V by 2 bases; bases with no gene match: 23. The CDR3 consists of 22 residues. Germline values: CDR1 LGHNA, CDR2 YSLEER. The CDR3 sequence: CASSQRRWGRGGLGRIYNEQFF. The DNA for the CDR3 is TGCGCCAGCAGCCAAAGGCGTTGGGGGCGGGGGGGCCTCGGTAGGATCTACAATGAGCAGTTCTTC.

This rearrangement joins TRBV9 to TRBJ2-5; 9 bases line up with TRBD1. The junction had 10 bases not matched to a gene; V was cut back by 3 bases and J by 1 base. Germline-derived CDR1 and CDR2 are SGDLS and YYNGEE. This CDR3 is built from 17 residues. This CDR3 is CASSAGGTGYVQETQYF. As DNA, the CDR3 is TGTGCCAGCAGCGCCGGAGGGACAGGGTATGTCCAAGAGACCCAGTACTTC.

In its sample, this clonotype was seen many times. The chain combines TRBV12-3 or TRBV12-4 with TRBJ2-7, with 9 nucleotides matching TRBD1. Trimming took 1 base from V and 3 from J; bases not matched to a gene: 10. The CDR3 contains 17 residues. CDR3 amino acids: CASSLVVGQGFSYEQYF. In DNA, the CDR3 is TGTGCCAGCAGTTTAGTGGTTGGACAGGGGTTTAGCTACGAGCAGTACTTC.

This clonotype was recorded at least ten times. V is TRBV6-2 or TRBV6-3 and J is TRBJ1-6; TRBD1 agrees at 9 bases. The CDR3 consists of 13 residues. The germline V gene has CDR1 MNHEY and CDR2 SVGEGT. V lost 10 bases to trimming and J lost 7 bases; unmatched junction nucleotides: 5. CDR3 sequence: CATGTGWNSPLHF. DNA of the CDR3: TGTGCCACCGGGACAGGGTGGAATTCACCCCTCCACTTT.

This clonotype was seen many times. V and J are TRBV7-2 and TRBJ1-2; D unresolved. Germline CDR1 SGHTA, CDR2 FQGNSA. V lost 4 bases and J 4 bases, leaving 4 bases between the germline ends. This CDR3 has 11 residues. This chain's CDR3 is CASSWGYGYTF. DNA of the CDR3: TGTGCCAGCAGCTGGGGCTATGGCTACACCTTC.

This clonotype has a handful of counts. The chain combines TRBV6-5 with TRBJ2-1; D assignment may be TRBD1 or TRBD2 (5 bases each). V was cut by 2 bases and J by 6 bases, with 8 bases left in between. This CDR3 region has 13 residues. Germline CDR1 MNHEY, CDR2 SVGAGI. CDR3 region: CASSYGTANEQFF. DNA for the CDR3: TGTGCCAGCAGTTACGGGACCGCCAATGAGCAGTTCTTC.

This rearrangement joins TRBV7-4 to TRBJ2-7; D might be TRBD1 (6 bases). The CDR3 covers 14 residues. Trimming removed 0 bases from V and 6 bases from J, with 12 bases in between. Germline V gene data show CDR1 as SGHVT and CDR2 as SQSDAQ. The CDR3: CASSLAQGLAEQYF. DNA of the CDR3: TGTGCCAGCAGCTTAGCGCAGGGGCTGGCCGAGCAGTACTTC.

CDR3 sequence: CATSRDRGPALSTDTQYF. The CDR3 nucleotides read TGTGCCACCAGCAGAGATAGGGGCCCAGCCCTCAGCACAGATACGCAGTATTTT. The chain combines TRBV15 with TRBJ2-3; D is perhaps TRBD1 (5 bases). Germline CDR1 LNHNV, CDR2 YYDKDF (reference sequence). The CDR3 covers 18 residues. V shed 0 bases and J shed 0 bases, with 16 bases lying between them.

The chain couples TRBV19 to TRBJ1-1; TRBD1 is a possible D gene (6 bases). Germline CDR1 LNHDA, CDR2 SQIVND (reference sequence). Trimming removed 9 bases at V and 1 base at J, with 12 bases between. The CDR3 is 13 amino acids. The CDR3 is CASRQAENTEAFF. Here the CDR3 DNA reads TGTGCCAGCCGACAGGCCGAGAACACTGAAGCTTTCTTT.

The gene calls are TRBV29-1 and TRBJ1-2; D remains unclear. CDR3 length: 12 residues. The germline gives CDR1 SQVTM, CDR2 ANQGSEA. V lost 5 bases and J lost 8, with 15 bases in between. In DNA form, the CDR3 reads TGCAGCGTTCCCGAATCTCTCGGGGGCTACACCTTC. Protein sequence: CSVPESLGGYTF.

In this sample, this clonotype turned up a few times. The chain recombines TRBV5-6 with TRBJ1-2; 9 bases fit TRBD1. The V and J ends lost 4 bases and 7 bases, in that order; junction bases with no gene match: 8. Germline V gives CDR1 SGHDT, CDR2 YYEEEE. The length of the CDR3 is 14 residues. CDR3 residues: CASSVLQGALGYTF. The CDR3, as DNA: TGTGCCAGCAGCGTCCTACAGGGGGCACTTGGCTACACCTTC.

The chain joins TRBV6-5 to TRBJ2-5, with 8 bases aligning to TRBD2. This CDR3 comprises 16 residues. The germline gives CDR1 MNHEY, CDR2 SVGAGI. The V gene end was trimmed by 6 bases and the J gene end by 0 bases; junction bases not matched to a gene: 9. The CDR3 bases are TGTGCCAGCAGCCAGCGAGAGCGGGGGTACCAAGAGACCCAGTACTTC. It yields the protein CASSQRERGYQETQYF.

This clonotype occurred many times. This chain uses TRBV12-3 or TRBV12-4 with TRBJ1-2; 9 bases match TRBD1. CDR3 size: 13 residues. V dropped 6 bases and J dropped 8; count of bases not matched to a gene: 7. The CDR3 is CASSRTGVKGYTF. The CDR3 DNA reads TGTGCCAGCAGCAGGACAGGGGTAAAGGGCTACACCTTC.

This clonotype was counted once. V and J are TRBV7-6 and TRBJ2-1; 9 bases are shared with TRBD2. The germline V gene encodes CDR1 SGHVS and CDR2 FNYEAQ. The trim removed 5 bases at V and 10 bases at J, leaving 9 bases unmatched. The CDR3 has 14 residues. The CDR3 reads CASSPSGSGGEQFF. For the CDR3, the DNA is TGTGCCAGCAGCCCGTCGGGGAGCGGGGGGGAGCAGTTCTTC.

This sequence joins TRBV5-6 and TRBJ1-2, with a possible D match to TRBD1 (6 bases). The V end was cut by 5 bases, the J end by 8 bases, with 13 bases between. CDR3 length: 12 amino acids. CDR1 and CDR2 (germline): SGHDT, YYEEEE. The CDR3: CASRNSRGGYTF. The DNA for the CDR3 is TGTGCCAGCAGGAACTCCAGGGGCGGCTACACCTTC.

Only a few counts were recorded for this clonotype. CDR3 sequence: CASSPWDSRQETQYF. The CDR3 DNA is TGTGCCAGCAGTCCCTGGGACAGCCGCCAAGAGACCCAGTACTTC. The chain joins TRBV7-9 to TRBJ2-5; 7 bases align to TRBD1. The CDR3 runs to 15 residues. Per the germline V gene, CDR1 is SEHNR and CDR2 is FQNEAQ (reference sequence). The V segment lost 6 bases and the J segment 1 base; nucleotides outside the gene matches: 8.

This clonotype was seen a few times. The V gene is TRBV12-3 or TRBV12-4, the J gene TRBJ1-2; D possibly corresponds to TRBD1 (5 bases). V lost 9 bases and J lost 4, with 18 bases in between. CDR3 length equals 14 residues. CDR3 region: CASRPPGLIYGYTF. DNA for the CDR3: TGTGCCAGTAGACCCCCGGGACTTATCTATGGCTACACCTTC.

V gene TRBV7-8 combines with J gene TRBJ2-3; a possible D gene is TRBD1 (5 bases). V lost 5 bases, J lost 4 bases, and 16 bases lay in between. The germline V gene has CDR1 SGHVS and CDR2 FQNEAQ. The CDR3 runs to 15 residues. The CDR3 DNA sequence: TGTGCCAGCAGCCTGACAGTTGGGCACGCAGATACGCAGTATTTT. Translating it yields CASSLTVGHADTQYF.

This clonotype has only a few counts. V gene TRBV20-1 combines with J gene TRBJ2-1; tentative D call: TRBD2 (7 bases). The length of the CDR3 is 15 residues. The ends were cut back, 1 base at V and 2 bases at J, with 12 bases in the middle. Germline CDR1 and CDR2: DFQATT and SNEGSKA (reference sequence). As DNA, the CDR3 is TGCAGTGCTAGAGTGGGAGGGGGTACCTACAATGAGCAGTTCTTC. It translates to CSARVGGGTYNEQFF.

The rearrangement joins TRBV7-9 to TRBJ1-5, with TRBD1 as a possible D gene (5 bases). Germline CDR1 reads SEHNR; CDR2 reads FQNEAQ (reference sequence). This CDR3 comprises 15 residues. V was clipped by 4 bases and J by 6 bases, with 16 bases between them. CDR3 in amino acids: CASSSRDGGFQPQHF. Written as DNA, the CDR3 is TGTGCCAGCAGCTCCCGGGACGGAGGGTTTCAGCCCCAGCATTTT.

The chain joins TRBV6-1 to TRBJ2-7; D remains unclear. From germline, CDR1 is MNHNS and CDR2 SASEGT. The V end lost 3 bases, the J end lost 4 bases, and 4 bases lay between the germline ends. The CDR3 is 11 residues long. The CDR3 bases are TGTGCCAGCAGTGACGTTTACGAGCAGTACTTC. Encoded protein: CASSDVYEQYF.

This clonotype was seen more than once but under ten times. This chain connects TRBV7-6 to TRBJ1-2, with 7 bases aligning to TRBD1. The germline V gene encodes CDR1 SGHVS and CDR2 FNYEAQ. Unmatched junction bases numbered 5, after V lost 0 bases and J lost 4 bases. This CDR3 is built from 15 residues. Here the CDR3 DNA reads TGTGCCAGCAGCTTAGCGGGACAGTCTCTCTATGGCTACACCTTC. Translation: CASSLAGQSLYGYTF.

The genes are TRBV9 and TRBJ2-1; D is perhaps TRBD2 (6 bases). Trimming removed 4 bases from V and 7 bases from J, with 15 bases in between. This CDR3 has 14 residues. Germline V gives CDR1 SGDLS, CDR2 YYNGEE. The CDR3 sequence: CASSPGDFENEQFF. In DNA form, the CDR3 reads TGTGCCAGCAGCCCCGGGGACTTCGAAAATGAGCAGTTCTTC.

The chain has TRBV29-1 and TRBJ2-7; D is uncertain. CDR3 length: 12 residues. The germline CDR1 and CDR2 sequences are SQVTM and ANQGSEA. V was cut by 7 bases and J by 1 base, with 11 bases left in between. CDR3 sequence reads: CSAAWGSYEQYF. In DNA, the CDR3 is TGCAGCGCCGCCTGGGGATCCTACGAGCAGTACTTC.

The sample holds a few counts of this clonotype. V gene TRBV6-5 combines with J gene TRBJ1-6, with D perhaps matching TRBD1 (5 bases). V lost 0 bases to trimming and J lost 7 bases, with 10 bases between them. The CDR3 has 15 amino acids. Germline CDR1 MNHEY, CDR2 SVGAGI. CDR3 DNA sequence: TGTGCCAGCAGTTACTCGTACAGGAGAAATTCACCCCTCCACTTT. It encodes CASSYSYRRNSPLHF.

This chain connects TRBV20-1 to TRBJ2-7, with 7 positions matching TRBD1. V lost 3 bases and J lost 4; bases outside the gene matches: 9. The CDR3 sequence is 14 residues long. Germline CDR1 is DFQATT and CDR2 is SNEGSKA (reference sequence). The CDR3 sequence is CSASGKQGLYEQYF. CDR3 bases: TGCAGTGCTAGCGGCAAACAGGGGCTATACGAGCAGTACTTC.

The CDR3 DNA follows: TGCGCCAGCAGCCAAGATCCTCCCTTTGTAGCAGGATCCTACAATGAGCAGTTCTTC. It codes for CASSQDPPFVAGSYNEQFF. This chain uses TRBV4-3 with TRBJ2-1; D is undetermined. Germline V gives CDR1 LGHNA, CDR2 YSLEER. The CDR3 loop spans 19 amino acids. V was trimmed by 0 bases and J by 1 base, leaving 19 bases between them.

This clonotype was detected only a few times. The chain couples TRBV19 to TRBJ1-5, with D maybe TRBD1 (6 bases). The length of the CDR3 is 15 residues. V was clipped by 0 bases and J by 6 bases, with 12 bases between them. The germline V gene encodes CDR1 LNHDA and CDR2 SQIVND (reference sequence). The CDR3, as DNA: TGTGCCAGTAGTATAGATCGGGGGGCAGGTCAGCCCCAGCATTTT. As protein: CASSIDRGAGQPQHF. Filled out from reference TRBV19 and TRBJ1-5, the complete variable domain reads DGGITQSPKYLFRKEGQNVTLSCEQNLNHDAMYWYRQDPGQGLRLIYYSQIVNDFQKGDIAEGYSVSREKKESFPLTVTSAQKNPTAFYLCASSIDRGAGQPQHFGDGTRLSIL.

Of note for this clonotype: A much larger clone is a single base away; this may be a read error. The rearrangement uses TRBV7-8 and TRBJ1-2; D gene uncertain. This CDR3 has 15 residues. Germline CDR1 and CDR2: SGHVS and FQNEAQ. The CDR3 is CAGSKGTVTDYGYTF. The CDR3 DNA reads TGTGCCGGCAGCAAAGGAACAGTGACGGACTATGGCTACACCTTC.